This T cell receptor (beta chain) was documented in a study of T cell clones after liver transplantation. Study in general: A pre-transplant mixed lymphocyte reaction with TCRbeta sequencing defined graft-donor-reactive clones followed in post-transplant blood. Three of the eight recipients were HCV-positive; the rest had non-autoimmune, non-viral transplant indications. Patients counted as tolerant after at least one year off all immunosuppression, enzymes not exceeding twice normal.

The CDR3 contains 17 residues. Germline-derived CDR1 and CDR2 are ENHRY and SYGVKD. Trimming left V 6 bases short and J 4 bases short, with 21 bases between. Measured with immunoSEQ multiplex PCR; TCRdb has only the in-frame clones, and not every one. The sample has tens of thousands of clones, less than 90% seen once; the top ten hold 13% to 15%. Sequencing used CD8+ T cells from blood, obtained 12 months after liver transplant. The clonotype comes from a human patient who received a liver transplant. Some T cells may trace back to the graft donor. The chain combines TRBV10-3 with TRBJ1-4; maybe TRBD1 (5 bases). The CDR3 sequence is CAIRSDFPGTFNEKLFF. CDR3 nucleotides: TGTGCCATCAGGTCCGACTTTCCCGGGACCTTTAATGAAAAACTGTTTTTT.